This T cell receptor (beta chain) was retrieved from a study of blood T cell repertoires in COVID-19. Looking at the study overall: PBMCs, B-cell-depleted T cells, or T cells provided the cDNA or gDNA that made up the material.

In this sample, this clone turned up a few times. One end of the junction fails to match germline, which may point to a read error. The protocol was immunoSEQ multiplex PCR, while the TCRdb copy is restricted to in-frame clones and leaves out a portion. Of 310,000 or so clones listed, 89% are singletons. The clonotype originates from a man younger than 35 who had recovered from COVID-19. Sample: peripheral blood.

In DNA form, the CDR3 reads TGTGCCAGCAAGTTACCAAATTTACCTGGGCGTTGGGCTTTT. The encoded protein is CASKLPNLPGRWAF. The chain has TRBV6-5 and TRBJ1-5, with D unclear. CDR1 and CDR2 (germline): MNHEY, SVGAGI. The CDR3 runs 14 residues.